The entry below describes one T cell receptor (beta chain). Its antigen is unknown. Naive-designated CD8 cells lacked CD45RO, were positively enriched for CCR7, and omitted terminally differentiated effector memory CD45RA+ cells. The entry originates in a study of shared clonotypes between healthy human individuals. Study findings and constraints: Investigators expected sequencing depth to affect clonotype sharing among donors.

The CDR3 has 13 residues. CDR1 and CDR2 (germline): SNHLY, FYNNEI. V was clipped by 3 bases and J by 5 bases, with 10 bases between them. A deep-level run was used for the assay. Genomic DNA belonging to each subset was distributed in equal measure over several immunoSEQ plates. Per the study methods: In the immunoSEQ data, sequences were junction-only and lacked quality scores, so filtering differed. Measured with immunoSEQ multiplex PCR; TCRdb has only the in-frame clones, and not every one. V and J calls and clone size are those listed in that table; D and trimming were worked out from the DNA. The sample records around 550,000 clones, approximately 95% being singletons.

This clonotype originated in a woman in her 30s in good health. This rearrangement joins TRBV2 to TRBJ1-1; D is unresolved. The specimen sequenced was naive CD8+ T cells sorted from blood. The CDR3 DNA reads as TGTGCCAGCAGTGAGTCTGTGTATACTGAAGCTTTCTTT. This gives the protein CASSESVYTEAFF.